This T cell receptor beta chain originates from a study of T cells in Graves' hyperthyroidism and ophthalmopathy. In this sample, this clonotype turned up many times. The V and J ends lost 7 bases and 7 bases, in that order; junction bases with no gene match: 12. The CDR3 runs to 14 residues. Germline V gene lookup returns CDR1 SGHNT and CDR2 YENEEA. Amplification targeted TCR beta CDR3 regions from RNA transcripts. During a first-round RT-PCR of the TCR CDR3, the HTBI primer set was used. One entry per CDR3 protein, called by TCRdb with MiXCR from the multiplex PCR reads. The table records nearly 600,000 distinct CDR3 sequences, 11% to 15% of them present only once. Clinical symptoms, serum thyroxine, TRAb, thyroid ultrasound and orbital computed tomography established diagnosis.

The chain has TRBV11-3 and TRBJ1-1; 7 bases are shared with TRBD1. The receptor's source is a woman aged 18-29 years with Graves' ophthalmopathy. The specimen was blood. The CDR3: CASTPRQGSDEAFF. The CDR3 DNA sequence: TGTGCCAGCACCCCCAGACAGGGATCGGATGAAGCTTTCTTT.